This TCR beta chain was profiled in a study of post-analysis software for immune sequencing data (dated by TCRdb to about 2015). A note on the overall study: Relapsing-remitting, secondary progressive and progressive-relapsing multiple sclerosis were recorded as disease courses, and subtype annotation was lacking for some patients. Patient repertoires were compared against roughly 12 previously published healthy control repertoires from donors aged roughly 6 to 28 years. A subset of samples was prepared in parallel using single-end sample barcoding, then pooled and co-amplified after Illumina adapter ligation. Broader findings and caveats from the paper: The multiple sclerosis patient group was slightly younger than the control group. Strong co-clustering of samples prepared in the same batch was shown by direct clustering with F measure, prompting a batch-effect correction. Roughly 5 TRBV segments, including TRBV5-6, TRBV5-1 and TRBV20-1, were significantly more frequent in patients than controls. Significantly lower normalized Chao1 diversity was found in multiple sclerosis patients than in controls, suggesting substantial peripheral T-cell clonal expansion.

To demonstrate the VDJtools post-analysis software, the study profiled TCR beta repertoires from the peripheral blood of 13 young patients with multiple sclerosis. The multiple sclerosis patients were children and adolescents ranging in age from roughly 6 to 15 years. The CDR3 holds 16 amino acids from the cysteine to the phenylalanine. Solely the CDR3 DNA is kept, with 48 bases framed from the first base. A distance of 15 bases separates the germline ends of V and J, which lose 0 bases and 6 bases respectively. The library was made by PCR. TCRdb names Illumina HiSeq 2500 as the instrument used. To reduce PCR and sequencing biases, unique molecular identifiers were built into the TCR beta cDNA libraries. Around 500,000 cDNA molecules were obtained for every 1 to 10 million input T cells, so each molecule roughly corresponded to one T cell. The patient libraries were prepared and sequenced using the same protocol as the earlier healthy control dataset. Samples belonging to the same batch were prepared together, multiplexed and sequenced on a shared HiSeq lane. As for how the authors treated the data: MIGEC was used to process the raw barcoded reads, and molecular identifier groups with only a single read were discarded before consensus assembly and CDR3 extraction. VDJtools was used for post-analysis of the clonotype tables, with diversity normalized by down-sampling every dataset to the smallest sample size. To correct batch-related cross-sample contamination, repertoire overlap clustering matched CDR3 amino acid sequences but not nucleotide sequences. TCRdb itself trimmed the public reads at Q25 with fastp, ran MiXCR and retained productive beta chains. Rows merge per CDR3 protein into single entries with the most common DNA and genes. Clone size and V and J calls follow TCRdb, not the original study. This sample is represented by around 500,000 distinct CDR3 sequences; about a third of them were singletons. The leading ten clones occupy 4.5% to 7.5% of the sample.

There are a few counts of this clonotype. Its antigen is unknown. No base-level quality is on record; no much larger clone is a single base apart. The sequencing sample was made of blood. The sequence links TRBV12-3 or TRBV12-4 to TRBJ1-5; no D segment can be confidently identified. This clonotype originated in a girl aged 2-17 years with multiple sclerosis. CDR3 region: CASSLAGLEVGQPQHF. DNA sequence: TGTGCCAGCAGTTTAGCGGGGTTGGAGGTCGGTCAGCCCCAGCATTTT.